The T cell receptor (beta chain) under discussion was sequenced for a study of cytomegalovirus exposure and HLA in healthy donors. Worth noting for this clone: What it binds is unknown.

General study results and limits: The study recorded 164 TCR beta chains that were cytomegalovirus-associated. Some V segments, including TRBV6-2 and TRBV6-3, were excluded as indistinguishable.

V lost 5 bases and J 0 bases, leaving 8 bases between the germline ends. The CDR3 runs 13 residues. Germline values: CDR1 GTSNPN, CDR2 SVGIG (reference sequence). The primer mix had 60 Vbeta and 13 Jbeta primers. Assay: immunoSEQ multiplex PCR; the TCRdb copy retains only in-frame clones and omits some. The sample includes some 70,000 clones, around 72% of them seen just once. This chain connects TRBV30 to TRBJ1-3; D unclear. This sequence originates from a male donor in good health and CMV-seropositive. The sequencing sample was made of PBMCs. As DNA, the CDR3 is TGTGCCTGGTTGGGCCTCTCTGGAAACACCATATATTTT. This sequence encodes CAWLGLSGNTIYF. Filled out from reference TRBV30 and TRBJ1-3, the complete variable domain reads SQTIHQWPATLVQPVGSPLSLECTVEGTSNPNLYWYRQAAGRGLQLLFYSVGIGQISSEVPQNLSASRPQDRQFILSSKKLLLSDSGFYLCAWLGLSGNTIYFGEGSWLTVV.